This T cell receptor (beta chain) comes out of a study of spatial heterogeneity in lung cancer. The wider study: The study observed each unique TCR and UMI combination more than ten times on average in raw reads.

The CDR3 has 15 residues. From germline, CDR1 is SNHLY and CDR2 FYNNEI. Documented time point: sample taken at primary tumor resection. The donor population consisted of just over 70 patients with untreated, early-stage non-small cell lung cancer. Whole RNA came from tumor, nontumor lung or frozen PBMC and was sequenced without being sorted. Remarks on this clonotype: An end of the junction differs from the germline gene, which may be a read error.

TCRdb reprocessed the 5' RACE reads via MiXCR and lists one record per CDR3 protein. This sample has just under 95,000 distinct CDR3 sequences, with about an eighth found just once. The clonotype originates from a male donor with early-stage non-small cell lung cancer. This specimen was PBMCs, taken at surgery. The rearrangement joins TRBV2 to TRBJ2-2; 8 positions agree with TRBD2. The CDR3 region has the DNA TGTGTCAGCAGTGCGCGGGGGGCAAACACCGGGGAGCTGTTTTTT. Protein product: CVSSARGANTGELFF.